Included here is one T cell receptor beta chain sequence, with context. Its antigen is undetermined. TCRdb keeps only in-frame clones here, not all; method: immunoSEQ multiplex PCR. This sample has more than 70,000 clones, with under 85% found just once. The CDR3 extends over 15 amino acids. The V gene end was trimmed by 5 bases and the J gene end by 8 bases; junction bases not matched to a gene: 9. Germline lookup yields CDR1 SGHDT and CDR2 YYEEEE. The data were obtained in a study of OX40 agonist ivuxolimab in advanced cancers. In the study overall: Ivuxolimab, an antibody acting as an agonist of OX40 (CD134), was used to treat patients. Patients undergoing dose escalation presented with hepatocellular carcinoma, melanoma, renal cell or head and neck cancer.

Study observations and caveats: What antigens the expanded peripheral T cells recognized was never established. Relative to CD4+, CD8+ T cells held more expanded clones on average.

The sequenced sample was CD4+ or CD8+ T cells sorted from blood, obtained in a trial of the OX40 agonist ivuxolimab. The rearrangement uses TRBV5-6 and TRBJ1-4; 10 bases fit TRBD1. The sequence was obtained from an adult with an advanced solid tumor such as melanoma, head and neck, liver or kidney cancer. The CDR3 protein is CASSRPGQGREKLFF. The CDR3 nucleotides read TGTGCCAGCAGTCGGCCGGGACAGGGGAGAGAAAAACTGTTTTTT.